These 7 T cell receptor beta chains were all obtained from the same sample, sequenced in a study of OX40 agonist ivuxolimab in advanced cancers. Library preparation used the immunoSEQ multiplex PCR assay. Entries here come from immuneACCESS through TCRdb and include only in-frame sequences with V and J called. Some clones fail to appear in such tables; in the studies checked, an unresolved V gene covers under half of the shortfall, and the cause of the remainder is unknown. The sample yields approximately 10,000 clones; 63% were counted once. The ten largest clones represent more than 45% of the sample. Here the sequenced sample was CD4+ or CD8+ T cells sorted from blood, taken in a trial of the OX40 agonist ivuxolimab. The origin of the receptors is an adult with an advanced solid tumor such as melanoma, head and neck, liver or kidney cancer.

By frequency in the sample, this clone is large (0.1 to 1%). The chain couples TRBV7-3 to TRBJ2-5, with 9 bases lining up with TRBD2. The length of the CDR3 is 15 residues. CDR1 and CDR2 from the germline V gene are SGHTA and FQGTGA. The trim removed 4 bases at V and 2 bases at J, leaving 5 bases unmatched. In DNA form, the CDR3 reads TGTGCCAGCAGCTCAGCGGGAGGAAAACAAGAGACCCAGTACTTC. Translation gives CASSSAGGKQETQYF.

V gene TRBV19 combines with J gene TRBJ1-1; D gene unclear. CDR1 LNHDA and CDR2 SQIVND come from the germline V gene (reference sequence). The CDR3 contains 13 residues. The ends were cut back, 5 bases at V and 6 bases at J, with 13 bases in the middle. The CDR3 spells CASSHLLSAEAFF. The CDR3 DNA reads TGTGCCAGTAGTCACCTTCTTAGCGCTGAAGCTTTCTTT. Full variable domain (missing parts from reference TRBV19 and TRBJ1-1): DGGITQSPKYLFRKEGQNVTLSCEQNLNHDAMYWYRQDPGQGLRLIYYSQIVNDFQKGDIAEGYSVSREKKESFPLTVTSAQKNPTAFYLCASSHLLSAEAFFGQGTRLTVV.

V gene TRBV11-2 combines with J gene TRBJ1-4; D is uncertain. The CDR3 is 15 residues long. Germline V lookup: CDR1 SGHAT, CDR2 FQNNGV. V shed 5 bases and J shed 4 bases, with 14 bases lying between them. The CDR3 nucleotides are TGTGCCAGCAGCCAAAGGGCCTATAATAATGAAAAACTGTTTTTT. As protein: CASSQRAYNNEKLFF.

The J gene is TRBJ2-1, the V gene TRBV10-3, with 13 bases that match TRBD2. Trimming cost V 10 bases and J 8 bases; bases outside gene matches: 8. The CDR3 is 14 residues long. Germline CDR1 and CDR2: ENHRY and SYGVKD. CDR3 nucleotide sequence: TGTGCCACCGGGACTAGCGGGATGAGGGATGAGCAGTTCTTC. Its translation: CATGTSGMRDEQFF.

As concerns this clone: At one of its ends the junction is not consistent with the germline gene, which may arise from a read error. The chain employs TRBV5-5 and TRBJ2-7; TRBD2 aligns across 8 bases. The CDR3 length is 16 residues. Germline CDR1 is SGHKS and CDR2 is YYEKEE (reference sequence). CDR3 in amino acids: CASTLLPAGASHEQSF. The CDR3 bases are TGTGCCAGCACCTTGCTTCCAGCGGGAGCATCCCACGAGCAGTCCTTC. The full variable domain, in which reference TRBV5-5 and TRBJ2-7 provide the parts outside the CDR3, is DAGVTQSPTHLIKTRGQQVTLRCSPISGHKSVSWYQQVLGQGPQFIFQYYEKEERGRGNFPDRFSARQFPNYSSELNVNALLLGDSALYLCASTLLPAGASHEQSFGPGTRLTVT.

The V gene is TRBV6-1, the J gene TRBJ2-1; 11 bases match TRBD1. The CDR3 loop spans 18 amino acids. V trimming: 3 bases; J trimming: 8 bases; junction bases outside the gene matches: 15. Germline values: CDR1 MNHNS, CDR2 SASEGT. DNA of the CDR3: TGTGCCAGCAGTGAGGGATTCCGCGGGGACAGGGGGGCCGATGAGCAGTTCTTC. Its protein is CASSEGFRGDRGADEQFF.

The chain links TRBV27 to TRBJ1-2; D is possibly TRBD1 (6 bases). The CDR3 spans 13 residues. V lost 5 bases to trimming and J lost 2 bases, with 9 bases between them. Looked up from germline, CDR1 is MNHEY and CDR2 is SMNVEV (reference sequence). The CDR3 bases are TGTGCCAGCAGTCCTCAGGGGAACTATGGCTACACCTTC. Amino acid sequence: CASSPQGNYGYTF.